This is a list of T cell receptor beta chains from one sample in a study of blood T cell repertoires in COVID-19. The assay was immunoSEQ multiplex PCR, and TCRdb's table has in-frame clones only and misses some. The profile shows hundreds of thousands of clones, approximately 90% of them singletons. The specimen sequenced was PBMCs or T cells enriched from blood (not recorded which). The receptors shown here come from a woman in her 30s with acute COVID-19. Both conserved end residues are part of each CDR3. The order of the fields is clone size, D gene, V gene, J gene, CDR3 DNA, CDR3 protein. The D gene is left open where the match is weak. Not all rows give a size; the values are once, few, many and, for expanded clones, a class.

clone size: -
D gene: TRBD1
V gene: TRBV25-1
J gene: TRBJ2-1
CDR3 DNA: TGTGCCAGCAGTGTGGGACAGGGGAAAGATCGTGAGCAGTTCTTC
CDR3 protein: CASSVGQGKDREQFF

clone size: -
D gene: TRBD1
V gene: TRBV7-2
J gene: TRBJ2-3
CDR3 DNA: TGTGCCAGCAGCCGGGACAGGGCGGCAGATACGCAGTATTTT
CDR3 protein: CASSRDRAADTQYF

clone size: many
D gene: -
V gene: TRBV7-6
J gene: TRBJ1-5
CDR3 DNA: TGTGCCAGCAGCCCAAGTATCGGCGGGGTTAACAATCAGCCCCAGCATTTT
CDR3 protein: CASSPSIGGVNNQPQHF

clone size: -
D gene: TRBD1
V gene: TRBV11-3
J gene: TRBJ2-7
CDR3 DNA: TGTGCCAGCAGCCCAACCGGACAGGGCGACTTTGAGCAGTACTTC
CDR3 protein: CASSPTGQGDFEQYF

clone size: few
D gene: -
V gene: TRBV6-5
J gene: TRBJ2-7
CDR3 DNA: TGTGCCAGCAGTTACAGGGAGTCCTACGAGCAGTACTTC
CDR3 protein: CASSYRESYEQYF

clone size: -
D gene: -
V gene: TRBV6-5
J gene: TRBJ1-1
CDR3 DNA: TGTGCCAGCAGTTCAACGGGGGTCGGGATCCCCCCTGAAGCTTTCTTT
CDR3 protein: CASSSTGVGIPPEAFF

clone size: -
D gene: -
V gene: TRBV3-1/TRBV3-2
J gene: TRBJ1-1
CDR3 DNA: TGTGCCAGCAGCCGGACATGGAACACTGAAGCTTTCTTT
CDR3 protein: CASSRTWNTEAFF

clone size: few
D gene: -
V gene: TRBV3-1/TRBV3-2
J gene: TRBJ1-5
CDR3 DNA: TGTGCCAGCAGCCAAGGATTTGGCCCGAAGAATCAGCCCCAGCATTTT
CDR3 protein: CASSQGFGPKNQPQHF

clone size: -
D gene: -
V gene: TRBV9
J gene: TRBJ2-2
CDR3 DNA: TGTGCCAGCAGCCGTAGAAATGGGGAGCTGTTTTTT
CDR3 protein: CASSRRNGELFF

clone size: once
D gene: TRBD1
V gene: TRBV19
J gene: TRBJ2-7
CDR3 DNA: TGTGCCAGTAGTATTGACAGGGCTCTCGAGCAGTACTTC
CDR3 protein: CASSIDRALEQYF

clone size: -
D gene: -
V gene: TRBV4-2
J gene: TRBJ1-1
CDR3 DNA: TGTGCCAGCAGCCCGTACCCCCGGACATCTGGTGAAGCTTTCTTT
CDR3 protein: CASSPYPRTSGEAFF

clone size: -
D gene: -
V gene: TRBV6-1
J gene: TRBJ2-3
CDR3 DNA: TGTGCCAGCAGTGAATACGGGGGAGCAGATACGCAGTATTTT
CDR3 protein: CASSEYGGADTQYF

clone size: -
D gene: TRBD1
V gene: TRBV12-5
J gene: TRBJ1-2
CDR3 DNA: TGTGCTAGTGGTTTCAAGGACAGGAAGGATGGCTACACCTTC
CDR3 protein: CASGFKDRKDGYTF

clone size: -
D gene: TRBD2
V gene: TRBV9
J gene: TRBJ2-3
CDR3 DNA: TGTGCCAGCACCCCGTGGGGAGGGACCACAGATACGCAGTATTTT
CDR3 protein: CASTPWGGTTDTQYF

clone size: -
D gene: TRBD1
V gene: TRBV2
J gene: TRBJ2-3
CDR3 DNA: TGTGCCAGCAGTGAGGGACAGACCACAGATACGCAGTATTTT
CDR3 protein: CASSEGQTTDTQYF

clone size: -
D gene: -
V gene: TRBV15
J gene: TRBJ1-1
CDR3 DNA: TGTGCCACCAGCAGAGATCGGGCTGGAGGTGAAGCTTTCTTT
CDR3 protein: CATSRDRAGGEAFF

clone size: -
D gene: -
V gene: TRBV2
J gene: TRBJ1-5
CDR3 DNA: TGTGCCAGCAGTGACAGGGTACCACAGCCCCAGCATTTT
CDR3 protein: CASSDRVPQPQHF

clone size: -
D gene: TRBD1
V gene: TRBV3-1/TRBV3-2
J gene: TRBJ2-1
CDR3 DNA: TGTGCCAGCAGCCAAGATAGTGGGACAGGGACCTACAATGAGCAGTTCTTC
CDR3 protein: CASSQDSGTGTYNEQFF

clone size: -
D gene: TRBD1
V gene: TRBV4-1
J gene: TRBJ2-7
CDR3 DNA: TGCGCCAGCAGCCCCGGGACAGGGATCTACGAGCAGTACTTC
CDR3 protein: CASSPGTGIYEQYF

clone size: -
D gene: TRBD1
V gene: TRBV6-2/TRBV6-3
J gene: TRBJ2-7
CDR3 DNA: TGTGCCAGCAGTGGAGGACAGGTCGCCTACGAGCAGTACTTC
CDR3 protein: CASSGGQVAYEQYF

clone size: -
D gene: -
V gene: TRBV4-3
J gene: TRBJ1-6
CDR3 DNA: TGCGCCAGCAGCCAGGATGGGACAAGGGGGAATTCACCCCTCCACTTT
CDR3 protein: CASSQDGTRGNSPLHF

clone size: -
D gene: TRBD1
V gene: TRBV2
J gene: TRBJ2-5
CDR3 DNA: TGTGCCAGTGGGACAGGCCAAGAGACCCAGTACTTC
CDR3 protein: CASGTGQETQYF

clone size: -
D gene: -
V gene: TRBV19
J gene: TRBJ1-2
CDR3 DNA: TGTGCCAGTAAAACATCGGAGGGAGTTTATGGCTACACCTTC
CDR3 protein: CASKTSEGVYGYTF

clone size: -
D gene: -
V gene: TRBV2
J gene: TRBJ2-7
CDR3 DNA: TGTGCCAGCAGTCGAGGACAAAACGACGAGCAGTACTTC
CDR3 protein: CASSRGQNDEQYF

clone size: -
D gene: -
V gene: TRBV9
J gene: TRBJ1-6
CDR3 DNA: TGTGCCAGCAGCCCCCGGAACGGACAGCTGCTTTCACCCCTCCACTTT
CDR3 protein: CASSPRNGQLLSPLHF

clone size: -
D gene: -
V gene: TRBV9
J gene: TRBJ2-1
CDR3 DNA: TGTGCCAGCAGCGTCCAAGGGGGGGATGAGCAGTTCTTC
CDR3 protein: CASSVQGGDEQFF

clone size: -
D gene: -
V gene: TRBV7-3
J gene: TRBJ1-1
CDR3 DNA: TGTGCCAGCAGCTCACTTCGCGGCACTGAAGCTTTCTTT
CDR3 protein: CASSSLRGTEAFF

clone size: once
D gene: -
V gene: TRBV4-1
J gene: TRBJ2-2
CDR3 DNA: TGCGCCAGCAGCCAAGGCCCTTCGGATTCGACGACGGGTACCGGGGAGCTGTTTTTT
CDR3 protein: CASSQGPSDSTTGTGELFF

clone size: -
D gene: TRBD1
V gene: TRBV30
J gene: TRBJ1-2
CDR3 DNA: TGTGCCTCGACAGGGATTGGATATGGCTACACCTTC
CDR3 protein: CASTGIGYGYTF

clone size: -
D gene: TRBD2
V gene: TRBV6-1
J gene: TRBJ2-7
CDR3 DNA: TGTGCCAGCAGTGAAAGGCGGGGGGGACCCTACGAGCAGTACTTC
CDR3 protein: CASSERRGGPYEQYF

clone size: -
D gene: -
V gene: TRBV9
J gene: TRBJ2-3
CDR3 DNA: TGTGCCAGCAGCGTAACGCGCAGCACAGATACGCAGTATTTT
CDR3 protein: CASSVTRSTDTQYF

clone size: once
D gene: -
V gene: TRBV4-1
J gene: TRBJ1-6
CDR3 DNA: TGCGCCAGCAGCCACCCTGAGAGCTCCTATAATTCACCCCTCCACTTT
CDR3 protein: CASSHPESSYNSPLHF

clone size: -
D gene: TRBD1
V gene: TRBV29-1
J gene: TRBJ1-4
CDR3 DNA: TGCAGCGTTGGGGGACAGTGGGATGAAAAACTGTTTTTT
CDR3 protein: CSVGGQWDEKLFF

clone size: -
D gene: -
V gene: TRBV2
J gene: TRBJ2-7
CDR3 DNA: TGTGCCAGCGGCCAGGGTTACGAGCAGTACTTC
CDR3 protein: CASGQGYEQYF

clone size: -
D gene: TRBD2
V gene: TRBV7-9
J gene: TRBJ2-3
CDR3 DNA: TGTGCCAGCAGCTTAGAACCGGGAGGCCTCACAGATACGCAGTATTTT
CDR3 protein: CASSLEPGGLTDTQYF

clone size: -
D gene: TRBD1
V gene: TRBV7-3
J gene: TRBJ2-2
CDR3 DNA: TGTGCCAGCAGCTTAACGCGGGACAGGGGGCAAACCGGGGAGCTGTTTTTT
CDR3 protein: CASSLTRDRGQTGELFF

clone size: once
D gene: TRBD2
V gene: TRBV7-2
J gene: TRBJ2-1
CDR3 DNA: TGTGCCAGCAGCCCAGCAGGGACTAGCGGGAGGAATGAGCAGTTCTTC
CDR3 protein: CASSPAGTSGRNEQFF

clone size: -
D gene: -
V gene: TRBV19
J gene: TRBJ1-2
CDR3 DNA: TGTGCCAGTAGTATTGGGGGGAACGGCTACACCTTC
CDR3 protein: CASSIGGNGYTF

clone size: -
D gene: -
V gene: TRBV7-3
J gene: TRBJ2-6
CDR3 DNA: TGTGCCAGCAGCTTTAGCTCTGGGGCCAACGTCCTGACTTTC
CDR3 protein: CASSFSSGANVLTF

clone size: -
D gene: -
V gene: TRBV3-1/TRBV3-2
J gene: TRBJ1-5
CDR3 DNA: TGTGCCAGCAGCCAAGGAAGCCATCAGCCCCAGCATTTT
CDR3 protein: CASSQGSHQPQHF

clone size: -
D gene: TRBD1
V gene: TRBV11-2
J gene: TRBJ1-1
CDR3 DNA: TGTGCCAGCAGCTCGACAGGGGAGTGGACTGAAGCTTTCTTT
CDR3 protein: CASSSTGEWTEAFF

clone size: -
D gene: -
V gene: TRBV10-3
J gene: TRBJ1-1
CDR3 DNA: TGTGCCACAGCCCAGGCCGCTTCGAACACTGAAGCTTTCTTT
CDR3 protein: CATAQAASNTEAFF

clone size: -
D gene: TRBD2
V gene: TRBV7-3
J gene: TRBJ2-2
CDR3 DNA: TGTGCCAGCAGCTTGACTAGCGGGGCGGCCGGGGAGCTGTTTTTT
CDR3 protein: CASSLTSGAAGELFF

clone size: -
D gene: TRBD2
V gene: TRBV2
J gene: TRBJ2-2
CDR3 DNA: TGTGCCAGCAGGGCACTAGCGGGGGGTATCGGGGAGCTGTTTTTT
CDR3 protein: CASRALAGGIGELFF

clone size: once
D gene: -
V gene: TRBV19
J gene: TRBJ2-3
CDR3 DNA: TGTGCCAGTAGTATAAACAGGGTCACAGATACGCAGTATTTT
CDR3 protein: CASSINRVTDTQYF

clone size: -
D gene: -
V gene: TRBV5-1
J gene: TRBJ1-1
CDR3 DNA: TGCGCCAGCAGCTTTGCGATGGACACTGAAGCTTTCTTT
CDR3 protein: CASSFAMDTEAFF

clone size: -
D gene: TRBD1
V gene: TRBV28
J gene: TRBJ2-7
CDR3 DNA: TGTGCCAGCAGTTTCTTAACAACAATAACCGGGACAGGGGCCTACGAGCAGTACTTC
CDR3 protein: CASSFLTTITGTGAYEQYF

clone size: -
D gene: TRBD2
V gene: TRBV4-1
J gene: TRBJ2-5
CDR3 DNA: TGCGCCAGCAGCCAAATAGCGGGGCAAGAGACCCAGTACTTC
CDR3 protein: CASSQIAGQETQYF

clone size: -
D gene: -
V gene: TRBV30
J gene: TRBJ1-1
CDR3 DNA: TGTGCCTGGAGAGGGGGGGATAGAGCTAGTACTGAAGCTTTCTTT
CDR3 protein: CAWRGGDRASTEAFF

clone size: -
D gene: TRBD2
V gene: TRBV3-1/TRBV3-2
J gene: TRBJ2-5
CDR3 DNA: TGTGCCAGCAGCAGGGGCGGGGGTCAAGAGACCCAGTACTTC
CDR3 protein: CASSRGGGQETQYF

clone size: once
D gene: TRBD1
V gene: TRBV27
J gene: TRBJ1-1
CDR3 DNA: TGTGCCAGCAGTTTCTCGGGACAGGGTACTGAAGCTTTCTTT
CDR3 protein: CASSFSGQGTEAFF

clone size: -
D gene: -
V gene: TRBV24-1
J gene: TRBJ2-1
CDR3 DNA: TGTGCCACCAGTGGCCCCTCCGCGGGAAAGGAAGATGAGCAGTTCTTC
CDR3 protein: CATSGPSAGKEDEQFF

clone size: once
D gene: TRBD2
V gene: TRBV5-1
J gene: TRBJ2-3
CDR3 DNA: TGCGCCAGCAGCCTGGGACTAGCGGGAGGGACTAGCACAGATACGCAGTATTTT
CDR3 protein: CASSLGLAGGTSTDTQYF

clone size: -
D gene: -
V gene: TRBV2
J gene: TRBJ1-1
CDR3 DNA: TGTGCCAGCAGCGGAGGGCTGGGGGTATTGAACACTGAAGCTTTCTTT
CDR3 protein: CASSGGLGVLNTEAFF

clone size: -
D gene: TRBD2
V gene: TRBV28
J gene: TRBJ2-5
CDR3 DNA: TGTGCCAGCAGTTTAAGTTGGCTAGCGGGGTCGCGGCAAGAGACCCAGTACTTC
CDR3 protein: CASSLSWLAGSRQETQYF

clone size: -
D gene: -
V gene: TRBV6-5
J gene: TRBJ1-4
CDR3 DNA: TGTGCCAGCAGTCGACAGACTAATGAAAAACTGTTTTTT
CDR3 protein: CASSRQTNEKLFF

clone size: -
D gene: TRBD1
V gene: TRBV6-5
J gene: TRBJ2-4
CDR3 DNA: TGTGCCAGCAGTCAAAGAGACAGGGAAAACATTCAGTACTTC
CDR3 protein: CASSQRDRENIQYF